One and the same sample provided the 2 T cell receptor beta chains below, sequenced in a study of T cell repertoires in cytomegalovirus infection. The antigens of these receptors remain unknown. TCRdb independently ran MiXCR on the reads; one entry per CDR3 protein. This table holds around 130,000 distinct CDR3 sequences, 20% to 30% found once. Material for sequencing was PBMCs, sequenced either directly or after in vitro stimulation (not recorded which). All receptors derive from a human donor in good health (CMV status not recorded). Some clones in this sample may be carry-over from other donors' samples.

The sample holds a few counts of this clonotype. CDR3 protein: CASSIAVGNQDIQYF. The CDR3 coding sequence is TGTGCCAGTAGTATCGCCGTCGGGAACCAGGACATTCAGTACTTC. The V call is TRBV19, the J call TRBJ2-4; possible D gene TRBD2, 5 bases. The CDR3 covers 15 residues. Trimming removed 3 bases from V and 8 bases from J, with 17 bases in between. The germline V gene encodes CDR1 LNHDA and CDR2 SQIVND (reference sequence). The full variable domain, with the rest looked up from reference TRBV19 and TRBJ2-4, is DGGITQSPKYLFRKEGQNVTLSCEQNLNHDAMYWYRQDPGQGLRLIYYSQIVNDFQKGDIAEGYSVSREKKESFPLTVTSAQKNPTAFYLCASSIAVGNQDIQYFGAGTRLSVL.

The chain has TRBV7-2 and TRBJ2-1, with 10 nucleotides matching TRBD2. The CDR3 has 14 amino acids. V lost 2 bases to trimming and J lost 9 bases; unmatched junction nucleotides: 4. Germline-derived CDR1 and CDR2 are SGHTA and FQGNSA. The CDR3, as DNA: TGTGCCAGCAGCTTATCGGGGACTAGCGCTGAGCAGTTCTTC. Translation: CASSLSGTSAEQFF.